This TCR beta chain was documented in a study of neurological immune-mediated disorders. For the study at large: The roughly 34 patients with multiple sclerosis comprised about 31 relapsing-remitting cases and 3 secondary progressive cases. Whole-study results and caveats: The greatest degree of TCR clonal expansion was observed in HTLV-1-associated myelopathy, with the lowest in multiple sclerosis, below that of healthy controls. The repertoires of 18 of 34 multiple sclerosis patients fell into one related-CDR3 cluster (a possible signature) under phylogenetic grouping.

A few counts support this clonotype. Its antigen remains unknown. Each CDR3 protein gets one entry after TCRdb re-called the 5' RACE reads with MiXCR. The data hold some 60,000 distinct CDR3 sequences, with about 3.5% observed a single time. Looked up from germline, CDR1 is SQVTM and CDR2 is ANQGSEA. V shed 7 bases and J 6 bases; nucleotides not matched to a gene: 9. The CDR3 has 13 amino acids. This receptor was obtained from a woman between 45 and 60 years old with multiple sclerosis. The chain links TRBV29-1 to TRBJ1-2; TRBD1 matches at 9 bases. The specimen sequenced was PBMCs. The CDR3 here is CSAPGTGNHGYTF. The CDR3 nucleotides read TGCAGCGCCCCCGGGACAGGGAACCATGGCTACACCTTC.